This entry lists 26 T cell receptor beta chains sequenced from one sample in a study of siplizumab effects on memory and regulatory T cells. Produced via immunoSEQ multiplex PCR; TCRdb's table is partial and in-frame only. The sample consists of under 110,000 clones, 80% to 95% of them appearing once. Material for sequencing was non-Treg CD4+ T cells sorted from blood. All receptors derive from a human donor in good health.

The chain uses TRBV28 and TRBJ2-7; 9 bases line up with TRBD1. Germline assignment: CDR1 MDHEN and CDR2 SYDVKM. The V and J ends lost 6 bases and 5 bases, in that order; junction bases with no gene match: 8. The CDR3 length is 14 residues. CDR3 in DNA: TGTGCCAGCAGCCGAAACAGGGGGCCCCACGAGCAGTACTTC. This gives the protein CASSRNRGPHEQYF.

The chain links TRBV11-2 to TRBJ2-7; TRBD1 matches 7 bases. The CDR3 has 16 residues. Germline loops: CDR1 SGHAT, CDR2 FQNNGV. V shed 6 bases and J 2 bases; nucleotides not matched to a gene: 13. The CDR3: CASSSVRGQTTYEQYF. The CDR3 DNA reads TGTGCCAGCAGTTCCGTCCGGGGACAGACGACCTACGAGCAGTACTTC.

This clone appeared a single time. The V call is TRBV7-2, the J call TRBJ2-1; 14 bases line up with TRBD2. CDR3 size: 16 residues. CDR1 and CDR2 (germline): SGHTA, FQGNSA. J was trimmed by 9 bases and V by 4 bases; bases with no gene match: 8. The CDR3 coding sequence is TGTGCCAGCAGCTCCCGACTAGCGGGAGGGCTCGGTGAGCAGTTCTTC. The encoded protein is CASSSRLAGGLGEQFF.

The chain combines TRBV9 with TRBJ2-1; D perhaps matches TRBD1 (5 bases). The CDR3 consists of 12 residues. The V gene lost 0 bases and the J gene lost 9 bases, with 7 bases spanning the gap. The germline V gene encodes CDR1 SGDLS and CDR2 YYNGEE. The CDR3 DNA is TGTGCCAGCAGCGTAGGAAGGGGTGAGCAGTTCTTC. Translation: CASSVGRGEQFF.

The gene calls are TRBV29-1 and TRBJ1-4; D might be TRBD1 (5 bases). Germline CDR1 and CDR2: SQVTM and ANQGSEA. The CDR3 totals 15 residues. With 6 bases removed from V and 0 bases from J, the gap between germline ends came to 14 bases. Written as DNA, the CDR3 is TGCAGCGTCCTCCGCGGGGGAACAACTAATGAAAAACTGTTTTTT. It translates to CSVLRGGTTNEKLFF. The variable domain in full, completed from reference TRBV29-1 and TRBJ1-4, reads SAVISQKPSRDICQRGTSLTIQCQVDSQVTMMFWYRQQPGQSLTLIATANQGSEATYESGFVIDKFPISRPNLTFSTLTVSNMSPEDSSIYLCSVLRGGTTNEKLFFGSGTQLSVL.

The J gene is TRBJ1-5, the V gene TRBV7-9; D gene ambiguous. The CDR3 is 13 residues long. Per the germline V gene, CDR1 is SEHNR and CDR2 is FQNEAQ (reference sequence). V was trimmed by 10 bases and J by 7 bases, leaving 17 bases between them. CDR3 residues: CATTLTGGQPQHF. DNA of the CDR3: TGTGCCACTACGCTTACCGGTGGACAGCCCCAGCATTTT.

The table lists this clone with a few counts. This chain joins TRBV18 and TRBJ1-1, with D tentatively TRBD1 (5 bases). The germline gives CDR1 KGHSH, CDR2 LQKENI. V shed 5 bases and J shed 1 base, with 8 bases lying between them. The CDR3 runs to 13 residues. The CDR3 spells CASSSDRNTEAFF. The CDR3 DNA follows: TGTGCCAGCTCATCCGACAGGAACACTGAAGCTTTCTTT. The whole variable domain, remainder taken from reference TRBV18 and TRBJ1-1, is NAGVMQNPRHLVRRRGQEARLRCSPMKGHSHVYWYRQLPEEGLKFMVYLQKENIIDESGMPKERFSAEFPKEGPSILRIQQVVRGDSAAYFCASSSDRNTEAFFGQGTRLTVV.

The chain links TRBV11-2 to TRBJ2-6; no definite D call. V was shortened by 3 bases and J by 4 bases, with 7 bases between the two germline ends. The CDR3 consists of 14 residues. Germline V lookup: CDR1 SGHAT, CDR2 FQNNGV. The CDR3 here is CASSFYAGANVLTF. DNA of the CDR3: TGTGCCAGCAGCTTTTACGCCGGGGCCAACGTCCTGACTTTC.

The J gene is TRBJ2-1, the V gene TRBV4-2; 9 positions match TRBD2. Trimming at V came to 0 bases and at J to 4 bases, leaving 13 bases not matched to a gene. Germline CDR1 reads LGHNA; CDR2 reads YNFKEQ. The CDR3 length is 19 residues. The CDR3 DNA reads TGTGCCAGCAGCCAAGATTCCCCCCTTCTAGCGGGAATTTACAATGAGCAGTTCTTC. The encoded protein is CASSQDSPLLAGIYNEQFF.

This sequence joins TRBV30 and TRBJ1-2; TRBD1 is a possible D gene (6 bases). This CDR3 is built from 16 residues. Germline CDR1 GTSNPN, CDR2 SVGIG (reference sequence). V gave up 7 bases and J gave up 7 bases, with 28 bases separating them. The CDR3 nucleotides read TGTGCCTACCATAGACTCGGACAGCAGAGCGGTGGTGGCTACACCTTC. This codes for CAYHRLGQQSGGGYTF.

The CDR3 loop reads CASSLSKDYGYTF. CDR3 coding DNA: TGCGCCAGCAGCCTATCAAAGGACTATGGCTACACCTTC. The J gene is TRBJ1-2, the V gene TRBV5-1; D is undetermined. V lost 4 bases and J 3 bases, leaving 10 bases between the germline ends. CDR1 and CDR2 (germline): SGHRS, YFSETQ. The CDR3 runs to 13 residues.

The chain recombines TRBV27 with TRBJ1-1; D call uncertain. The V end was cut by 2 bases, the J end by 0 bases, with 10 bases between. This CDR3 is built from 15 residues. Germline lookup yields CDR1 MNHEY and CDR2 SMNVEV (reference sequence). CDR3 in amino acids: CASSLIWRVNTEAFF. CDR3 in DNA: TGTGCCAGCAGTTTAATTTGGCGGGTGAACACTGAAGCTTTCTTT.

CDR3 amino acids: CASSKDRGGAGANVLTF. The CDR3 DNA reads as TGCGCCAGCAGCAAGGACAGGGGAGGGGCTGGGGCCAACGTCCTGACTTTC. This chain joins TRBV5-1 and TRBJ2-6; 9 bases line up with TRBD1. The CDR3 length is 17 residues. Looked up from germline, CDR1 is SGHRS and CDR2 is YFSETQ. V lost 4 bases and J lost 2; bases outside the gene matches: 7.

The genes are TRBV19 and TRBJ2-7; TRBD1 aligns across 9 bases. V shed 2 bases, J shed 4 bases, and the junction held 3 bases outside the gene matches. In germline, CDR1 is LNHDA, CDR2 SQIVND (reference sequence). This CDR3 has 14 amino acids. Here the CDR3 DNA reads TGTGCCAGTAGTATACCGGGACAGGGATACGAGCAGTACTTC. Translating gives CASSIPGQGYEQYF. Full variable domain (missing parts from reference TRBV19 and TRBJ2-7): DGGITQSPKYLFRKEGQNVTLSCEQNLNHDAMYWYRQDPGQGLRLIYYSQIVNDFQKGDIAEGYSVSREKKESFPLTVTSAQKNPTAFYLCASSIPGQGYEQYFGPGTRLTVT.

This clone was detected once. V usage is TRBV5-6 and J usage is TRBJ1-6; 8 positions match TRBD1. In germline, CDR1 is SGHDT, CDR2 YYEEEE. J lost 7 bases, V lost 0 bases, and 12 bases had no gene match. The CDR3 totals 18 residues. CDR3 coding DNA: TGTGCCAGCAGCTTGGAACAGGGGGTCCCCTCTCGGAATTCACCCCTCCACTTT. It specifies CASSLEQGVPSRNSPLHF.

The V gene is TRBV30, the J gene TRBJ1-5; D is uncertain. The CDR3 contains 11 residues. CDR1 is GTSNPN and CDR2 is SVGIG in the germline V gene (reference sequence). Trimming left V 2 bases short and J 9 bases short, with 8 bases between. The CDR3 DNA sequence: TGTGCCTGGAGTAATATCGGGCCCCAGCATTTT. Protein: CAWSNIGPQHF. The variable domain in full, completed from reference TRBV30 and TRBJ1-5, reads SQTIHQWPATLVQPVGSPLSLECTVEGTSNPNLYWYRQAAGRGLQLLFYSVGIGQISSEVPQNLSASRPQDRQFILSSKKLLLSDSGFYLCAWSNIGPQHFGDGTRLSIL.

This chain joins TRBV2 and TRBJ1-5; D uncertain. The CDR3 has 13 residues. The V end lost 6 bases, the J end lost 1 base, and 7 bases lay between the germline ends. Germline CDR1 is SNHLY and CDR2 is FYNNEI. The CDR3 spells CASRVLSNQPQHF. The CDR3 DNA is TGTGCCAGCAGGGTATTGAGCAATCAGCCCCAGCATTTT.

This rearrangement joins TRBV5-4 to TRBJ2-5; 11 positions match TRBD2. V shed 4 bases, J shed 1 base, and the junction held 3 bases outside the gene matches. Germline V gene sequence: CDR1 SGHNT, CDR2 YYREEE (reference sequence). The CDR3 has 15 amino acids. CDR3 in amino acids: CASSGTSGFQETQYF. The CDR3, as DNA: TGTGCCAGCAGCGGGACTAGCGGATTCCAAGAGACCCAGTACTTC.

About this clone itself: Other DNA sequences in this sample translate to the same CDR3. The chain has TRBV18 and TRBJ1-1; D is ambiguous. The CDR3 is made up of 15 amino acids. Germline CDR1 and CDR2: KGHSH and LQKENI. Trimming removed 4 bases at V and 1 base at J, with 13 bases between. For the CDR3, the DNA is TGTGCCAGCTCACGTAATGAGGGAGCGAACACTGAAGCTTTCTTT. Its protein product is CASSRNEGANTEAFF. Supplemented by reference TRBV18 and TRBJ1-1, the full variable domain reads NAGVMQNPRHLVRRRGQEARLRCSPMKGHSHVYWYRQLPEEGLKFMVYLQKENIIDESGMPKERFSAEFPKEGPSILRIQQVVRGDSAAYFCASSRNEGANTEAFFGQGTRLTVV.

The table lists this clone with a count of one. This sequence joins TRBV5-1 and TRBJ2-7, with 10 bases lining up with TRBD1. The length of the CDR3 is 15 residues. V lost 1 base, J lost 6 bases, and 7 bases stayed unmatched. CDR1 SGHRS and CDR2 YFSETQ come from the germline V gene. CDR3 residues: CASSLTGTGAGEQYF. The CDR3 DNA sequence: TGCGCCAGCAGCTTGACCGGGACAGGGGCAGGCGAGCAGTACTTC. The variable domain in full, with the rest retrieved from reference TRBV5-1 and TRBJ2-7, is KAGVTQTPRYLIKTRGQQVTLSCSPISGHRSVSWYQQTPGQGLQFLFEYFSETQRNKGNFPGRFSGRQFSNSRSEMNVSTLELGDSALYLCASSLTGTGAGEQYFGPGTRLTVT.

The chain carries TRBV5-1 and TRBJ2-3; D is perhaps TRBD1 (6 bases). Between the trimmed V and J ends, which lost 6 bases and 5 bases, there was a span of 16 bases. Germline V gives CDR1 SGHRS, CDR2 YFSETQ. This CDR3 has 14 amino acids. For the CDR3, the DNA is TGCGCCAGCAAAAACAGGGCCCTCAAAGATACGCAGTATTTT. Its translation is CASKNRALKDTQYF.

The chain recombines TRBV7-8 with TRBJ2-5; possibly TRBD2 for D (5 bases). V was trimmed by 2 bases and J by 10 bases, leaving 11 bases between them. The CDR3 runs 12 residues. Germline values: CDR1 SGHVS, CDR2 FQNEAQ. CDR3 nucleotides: TGTGCCAGCAGCTTAAGCGGCTGGGACCAGTACTTC. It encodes CASSLSGWDQYF.

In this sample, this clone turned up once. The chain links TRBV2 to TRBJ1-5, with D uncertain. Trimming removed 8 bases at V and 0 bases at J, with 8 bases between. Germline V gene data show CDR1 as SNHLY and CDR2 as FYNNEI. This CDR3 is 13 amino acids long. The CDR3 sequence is CASRDDSNQPQHF. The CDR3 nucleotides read TGTGCCAGCCGCGATGATAGCAATCAGCCCCAGCATTTT.

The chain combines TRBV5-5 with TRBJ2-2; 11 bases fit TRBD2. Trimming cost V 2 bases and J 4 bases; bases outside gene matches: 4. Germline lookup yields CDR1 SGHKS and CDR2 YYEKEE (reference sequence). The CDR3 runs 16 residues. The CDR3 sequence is CASSLGTSGLTGELFF. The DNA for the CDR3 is TGTGCCAGCAGCTTAGGGACTAGCGGACTCACCGGGGAGCTGTTTTTT.

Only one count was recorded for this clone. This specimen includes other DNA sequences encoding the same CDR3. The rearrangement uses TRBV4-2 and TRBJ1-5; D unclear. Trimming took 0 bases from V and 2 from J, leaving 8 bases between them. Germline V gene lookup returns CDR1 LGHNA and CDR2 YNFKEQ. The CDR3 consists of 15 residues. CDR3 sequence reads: CASSQEGQRNQPQHF. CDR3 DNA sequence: TGTGCCAGCAGCCAAGAGGGCCAACGCAATCAGCCCCAGCATTTT.

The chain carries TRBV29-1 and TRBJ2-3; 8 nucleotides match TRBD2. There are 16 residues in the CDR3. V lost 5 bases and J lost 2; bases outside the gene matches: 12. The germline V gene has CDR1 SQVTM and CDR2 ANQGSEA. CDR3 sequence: CSVPKVPGGATDTQYF. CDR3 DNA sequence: TGCAGCGTTCCAAAAGTGCCGGGAGGGGCCACAGATACGCAGTATTTT.